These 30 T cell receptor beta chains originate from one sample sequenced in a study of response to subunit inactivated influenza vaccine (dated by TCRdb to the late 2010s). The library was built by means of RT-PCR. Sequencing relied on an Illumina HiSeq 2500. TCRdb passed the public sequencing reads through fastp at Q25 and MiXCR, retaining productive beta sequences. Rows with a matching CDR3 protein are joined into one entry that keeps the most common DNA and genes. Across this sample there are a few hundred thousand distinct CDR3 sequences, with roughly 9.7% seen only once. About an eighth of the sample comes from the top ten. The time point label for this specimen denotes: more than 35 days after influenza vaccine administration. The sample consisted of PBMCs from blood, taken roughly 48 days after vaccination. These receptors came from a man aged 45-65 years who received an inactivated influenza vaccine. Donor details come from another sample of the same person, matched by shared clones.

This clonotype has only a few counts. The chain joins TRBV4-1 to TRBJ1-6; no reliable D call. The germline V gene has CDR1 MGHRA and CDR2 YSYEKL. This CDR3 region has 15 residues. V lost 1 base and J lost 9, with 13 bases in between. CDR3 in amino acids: CASSQVVAAGSPLHF. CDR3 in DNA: TGCGCCAGCAGCCAAGTAGTAGCCGCGGGTTCACCCCTCCACTTT.

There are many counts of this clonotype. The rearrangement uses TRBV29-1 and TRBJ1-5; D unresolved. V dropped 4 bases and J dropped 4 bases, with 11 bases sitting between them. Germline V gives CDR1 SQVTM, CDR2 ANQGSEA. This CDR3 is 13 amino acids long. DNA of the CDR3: TGCAGCGTTGCAGAGGTTCAAAATCAGCCCCAGCATTTT. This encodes CSVAEVQNQPQHF.

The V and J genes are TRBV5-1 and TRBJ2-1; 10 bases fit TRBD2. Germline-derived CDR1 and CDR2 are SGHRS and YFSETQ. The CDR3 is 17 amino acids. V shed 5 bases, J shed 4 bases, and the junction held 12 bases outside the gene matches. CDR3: CASSTTPWTSGYNEQFF. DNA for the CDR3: TGCGCCAGCAGTACTACCCCCTGGACTAGCGGATACAATGAGCAGTTCTTC.

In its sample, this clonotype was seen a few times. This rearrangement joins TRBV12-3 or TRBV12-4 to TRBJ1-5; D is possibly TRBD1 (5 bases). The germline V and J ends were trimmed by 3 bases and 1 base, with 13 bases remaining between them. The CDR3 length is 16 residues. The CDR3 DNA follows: TGTGCCAGCAGTTTGGGTCCAAGGGGCAGCAATCAGCCCCAGCATTTT. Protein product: CASSLGPRGSNQPQHF.

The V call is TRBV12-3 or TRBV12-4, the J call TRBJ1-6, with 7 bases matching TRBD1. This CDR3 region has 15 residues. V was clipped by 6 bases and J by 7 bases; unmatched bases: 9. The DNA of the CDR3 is TGTGCCAGCAGCCCGACAGGGCTGGGGAATTCACCCCTCCACTTT. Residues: CASSPTGLGNSPLHF.

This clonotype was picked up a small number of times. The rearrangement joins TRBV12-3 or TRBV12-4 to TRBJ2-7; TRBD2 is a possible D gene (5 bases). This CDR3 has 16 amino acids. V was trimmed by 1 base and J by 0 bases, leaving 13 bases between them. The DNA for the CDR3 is TGTGCCAGCAGTTTAGGCGGACTGAGTCCCTCCTACGAGCAGTACTTC. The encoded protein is CASSLGGLSPSYEQYF.

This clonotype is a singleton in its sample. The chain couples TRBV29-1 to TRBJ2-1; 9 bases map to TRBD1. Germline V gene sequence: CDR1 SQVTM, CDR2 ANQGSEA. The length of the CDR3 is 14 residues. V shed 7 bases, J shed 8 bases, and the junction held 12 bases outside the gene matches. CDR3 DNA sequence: TGCAGCGGAAGCCTACAGGGGGCAAGCGATGAGCAGTTCTTC. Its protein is CSGSLQGASDEQFF.

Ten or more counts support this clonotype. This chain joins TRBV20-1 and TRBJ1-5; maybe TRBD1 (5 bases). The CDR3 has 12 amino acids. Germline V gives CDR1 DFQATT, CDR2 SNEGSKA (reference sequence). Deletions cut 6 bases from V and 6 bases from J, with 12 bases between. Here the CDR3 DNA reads TGCAGTGCCTTTGGGGGGACTCAGCCCCAGCATTTT. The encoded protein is CSAFGGTQPQHF.

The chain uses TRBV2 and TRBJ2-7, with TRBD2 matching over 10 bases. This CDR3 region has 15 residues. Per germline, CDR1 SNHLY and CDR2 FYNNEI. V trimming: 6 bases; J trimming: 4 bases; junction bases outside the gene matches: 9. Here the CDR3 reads CASRRSGRAGYEQYF. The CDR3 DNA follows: TGTGCCAGCAGGCGGAGCGGGAGGGCCGGATACGAGCAGTACTTC.

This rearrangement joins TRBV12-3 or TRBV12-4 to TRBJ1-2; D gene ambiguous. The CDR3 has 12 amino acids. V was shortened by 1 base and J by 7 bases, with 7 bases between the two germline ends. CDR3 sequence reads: CASSLDAFGYTF. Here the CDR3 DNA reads TGTGCCAGCAGTTTAGATGCGTTTGGCTACACCTTC.

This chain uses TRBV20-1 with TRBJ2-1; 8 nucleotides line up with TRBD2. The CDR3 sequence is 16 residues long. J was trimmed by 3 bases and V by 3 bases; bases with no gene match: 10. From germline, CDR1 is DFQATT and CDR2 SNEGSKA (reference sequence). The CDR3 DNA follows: TGCAGTGCTAGGGAACACTCGGGACTAGTCTACAATGAGCAGTTCTTC. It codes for CSAREHSGLVYNEQFF.

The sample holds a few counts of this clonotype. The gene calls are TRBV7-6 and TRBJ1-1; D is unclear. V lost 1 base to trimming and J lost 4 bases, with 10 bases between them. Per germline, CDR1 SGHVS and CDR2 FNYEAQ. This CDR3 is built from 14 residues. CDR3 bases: TGTGCCAGCAGCTTAGGAGGGTCGGGCACTGAAGCTTTCTTT. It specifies CASSLGGSGTEAFF. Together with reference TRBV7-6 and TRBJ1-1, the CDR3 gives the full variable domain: GAGVSQSPRYKVTKRGQDVALRCDPISGHVSLYWYRQALGQGPEFLTYFNYEAQQDKSGLPNDRFSAERPEGSISTLTIQRTEQRDSAMYRCASSLGGSGTEAFFGQGTRLTVV.

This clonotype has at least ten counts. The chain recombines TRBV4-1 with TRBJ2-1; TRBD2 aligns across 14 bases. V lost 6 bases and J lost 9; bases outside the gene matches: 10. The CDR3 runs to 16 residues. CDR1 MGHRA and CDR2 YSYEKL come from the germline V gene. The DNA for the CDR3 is TGCGCCAGCAGGACTAGCGGGGGGGCCCATTTAGTTGAGCAGTTCTTC. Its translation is CASRTSGGAHLVEQFF.

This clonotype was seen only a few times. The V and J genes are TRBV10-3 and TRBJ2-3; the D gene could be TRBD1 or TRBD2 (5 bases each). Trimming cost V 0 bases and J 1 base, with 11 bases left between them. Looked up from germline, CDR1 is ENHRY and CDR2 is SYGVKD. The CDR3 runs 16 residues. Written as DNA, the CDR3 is TGTGCCATCAGTGAGTCTGTGGGGGTAGGCACAGATACGCAGTATTTT. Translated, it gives CAISESVGVGTDTQYF.

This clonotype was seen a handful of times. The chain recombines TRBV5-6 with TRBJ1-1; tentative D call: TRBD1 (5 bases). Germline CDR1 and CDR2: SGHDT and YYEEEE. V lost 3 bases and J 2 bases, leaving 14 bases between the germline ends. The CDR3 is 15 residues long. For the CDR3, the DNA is TGTGCCAGCAGCTACCTTAGGGGTGGAAACACTGAAGCTTTCTTT. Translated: CASSYLRGGNTEAFF.

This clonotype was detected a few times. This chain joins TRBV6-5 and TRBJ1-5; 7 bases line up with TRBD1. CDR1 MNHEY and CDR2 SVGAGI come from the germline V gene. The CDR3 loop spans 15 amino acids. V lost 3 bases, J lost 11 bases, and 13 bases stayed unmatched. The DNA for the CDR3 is TGTGCCAGCAGTTATTATCCAGGGGGAGTCCTGTCCCAGCATTTT. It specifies CASSYYPGGVLSQHF.

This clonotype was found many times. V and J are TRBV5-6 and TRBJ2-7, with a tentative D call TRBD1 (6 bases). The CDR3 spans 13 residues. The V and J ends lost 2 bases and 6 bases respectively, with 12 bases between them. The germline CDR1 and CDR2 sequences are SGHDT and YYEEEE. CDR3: CASSLAQGSEQYF. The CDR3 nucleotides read TGTGCCAGCAGCTTAGCACAGGGTTCCGAGCAGTACTTC.

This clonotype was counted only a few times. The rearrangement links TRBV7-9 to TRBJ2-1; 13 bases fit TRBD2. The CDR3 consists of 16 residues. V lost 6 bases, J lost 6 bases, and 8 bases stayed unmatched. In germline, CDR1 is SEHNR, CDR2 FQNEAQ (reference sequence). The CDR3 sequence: CASSQLAGGIANEQFF. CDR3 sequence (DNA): TGTGCCAGCAGTCAACTAGCGGGAGGGATCGCCAATGAGCAGTTCTTC.

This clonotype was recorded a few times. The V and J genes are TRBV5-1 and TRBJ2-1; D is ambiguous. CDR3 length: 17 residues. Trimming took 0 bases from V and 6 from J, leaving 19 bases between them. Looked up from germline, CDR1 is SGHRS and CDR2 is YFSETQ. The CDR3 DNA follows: TGCGCCAGCAGCTTGGCCTCGGTCCCCCGGGTGGGCAATGAGCAGTTCTTC. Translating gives CASSLASVPRVGNEQFF.

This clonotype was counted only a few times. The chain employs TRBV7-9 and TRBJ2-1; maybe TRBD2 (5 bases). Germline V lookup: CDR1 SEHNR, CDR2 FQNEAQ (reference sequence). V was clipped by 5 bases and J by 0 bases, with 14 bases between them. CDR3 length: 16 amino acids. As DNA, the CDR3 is TGTGCCAGCAGCCCGCCCAGTGGGAGCTCCTACAATGAGCAGTTCTTC. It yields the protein CASSPPSGSSYNEQFF.

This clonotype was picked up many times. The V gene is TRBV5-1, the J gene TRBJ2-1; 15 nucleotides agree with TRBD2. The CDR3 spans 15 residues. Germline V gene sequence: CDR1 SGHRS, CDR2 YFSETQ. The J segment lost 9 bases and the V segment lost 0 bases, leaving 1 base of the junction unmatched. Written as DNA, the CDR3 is TGCGCCAGCAGCTTGGGGACTAGCGGGAGGGGTGAGCAGTTCTTC. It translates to CASSLGTSGRGEQFF.

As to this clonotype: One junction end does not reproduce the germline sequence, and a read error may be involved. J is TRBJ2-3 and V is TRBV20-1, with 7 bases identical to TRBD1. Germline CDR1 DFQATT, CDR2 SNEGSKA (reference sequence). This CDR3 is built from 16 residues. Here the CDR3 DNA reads TGCTGTGCTAGAGATCTCTACAGGGGCGGCACAGATACGCAGTATTTT. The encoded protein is CCARDLYRGGTDTQYF.

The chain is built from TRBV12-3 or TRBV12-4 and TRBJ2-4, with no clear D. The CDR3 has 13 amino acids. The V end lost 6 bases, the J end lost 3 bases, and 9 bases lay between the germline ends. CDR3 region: CASRGLVKNIQYF. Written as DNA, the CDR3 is TGTGCCAGCAGAGGGTTGGTCAAAAACATTCAGTACTTC.

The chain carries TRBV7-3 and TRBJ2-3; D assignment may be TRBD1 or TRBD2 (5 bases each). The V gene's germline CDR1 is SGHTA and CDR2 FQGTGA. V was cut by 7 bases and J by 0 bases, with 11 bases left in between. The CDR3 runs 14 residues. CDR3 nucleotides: TGTGCCAGCAACTCCGGGGCTAGCACAGATACGCAGTATTTT. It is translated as CASNSGASTDTQYF.

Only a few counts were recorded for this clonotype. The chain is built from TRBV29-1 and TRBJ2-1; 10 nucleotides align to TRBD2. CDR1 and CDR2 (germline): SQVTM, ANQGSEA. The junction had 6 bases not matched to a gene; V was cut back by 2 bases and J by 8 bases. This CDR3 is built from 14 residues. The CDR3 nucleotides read TGCAGCGTTGAAAGTCTAGCGGGGGCGGATGAGCAGTTCTTC. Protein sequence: CSVESLAGADEQFF.

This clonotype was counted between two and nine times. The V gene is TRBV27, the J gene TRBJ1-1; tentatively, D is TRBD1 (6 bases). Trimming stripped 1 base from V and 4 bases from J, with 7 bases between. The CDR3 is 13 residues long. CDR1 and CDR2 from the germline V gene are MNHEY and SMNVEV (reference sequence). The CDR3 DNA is TGTGCCAGCAGTTTATACAGGGCCACTGAAGCTTTCTTT. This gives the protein CASSLYRATEAFF.

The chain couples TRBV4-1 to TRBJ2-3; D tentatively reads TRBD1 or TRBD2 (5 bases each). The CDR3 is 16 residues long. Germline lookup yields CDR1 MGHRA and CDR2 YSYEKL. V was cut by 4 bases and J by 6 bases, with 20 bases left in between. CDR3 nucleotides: TGCGCCAGCAGCCGAGGAGGAGACCGGTGGGGGGATACGCAGTATTTT. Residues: CASSRGGDRWGDTQYF.

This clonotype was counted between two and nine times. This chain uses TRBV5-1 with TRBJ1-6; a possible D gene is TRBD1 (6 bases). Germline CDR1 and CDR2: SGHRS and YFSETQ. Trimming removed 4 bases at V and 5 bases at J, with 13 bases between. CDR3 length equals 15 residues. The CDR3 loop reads CASSLRDNDNSPLHF. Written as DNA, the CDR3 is TGCGCCAGCAGCCTTCGGGACAATGATAATTCACCCCTCCACTTT.

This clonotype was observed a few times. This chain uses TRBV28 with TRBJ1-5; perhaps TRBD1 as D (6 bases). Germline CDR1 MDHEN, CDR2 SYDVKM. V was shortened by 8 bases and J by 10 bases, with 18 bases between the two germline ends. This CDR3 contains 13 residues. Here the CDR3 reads CASATGIISPQHF. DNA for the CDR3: TGTGCCAGCGCCACAGGGATTATCAGCCCCCAGCATTTT.

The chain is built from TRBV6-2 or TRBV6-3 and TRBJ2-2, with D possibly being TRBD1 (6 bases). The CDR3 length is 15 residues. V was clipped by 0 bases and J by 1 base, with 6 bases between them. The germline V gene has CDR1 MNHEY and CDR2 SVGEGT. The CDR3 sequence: CASSYSTGNTGELFF. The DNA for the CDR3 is TGTGCCAGCAGTTACTCGACAGGGAACACCGGGGAGCTGTTTTTT.